A single sample gave rise to the 2 T cell receptor beta chains below, sequenced in a study of blood T cells in healthy people across ages. Through a sample-barcoded 5' primer and a J-beta primer mix, a second PCR was run for about 6 to 11 cycles. A single record per CDR3 protein comes from TCRdb applying MiXCR to the 5' RACE reads. The table records over 1,300,000 distinct CDR3 sequences, 55% to 75% of them present only once. Sequenced sample: blood. The origin of the receptors is a young man in good health.

The chain joins TRBV4-3 to TRBJ2-7, with a possible D match to TRBD1 (5 bases). Germline V gene sequence: CDR1 LGHNA, CDR2 YSLEER. CDR3 length: 13 amino acids. Trimming cost V 5 bases and J 2 bases, with 10 bases left between them. CDR3 in DNA: TGCGCCAGCAGCTCTCGCAGGGCCTACGAGCAGTACTTC. It translates to CASSSRRAYEQYF.

The gene calls are TRBV28 and TRBJ1-5; D not certain. The length of the CDR3 is 14 residues. Per the germline V gene, CDR1 is MDHEN and CDR2 is SYDVKM. V was trimmed by 6 bases and J by 0 bases, leaving 9 bases between them. The CDR3 region is CASSPANSNQPQHF. The CDR3 DNA is TGTGCCAGCAGCCCGGCGAATAGCAATCAGCCCCAGCATTTT.